Described below is a single T cell receptor (beta chain) sequence and its context. Trimming left V 6 bases short and J 5 bases short, with 13 bases between. Per the germline V gene, CDR1 is MDHEN and CDR2 is SYDVKM. This CDR3 is built from 13 residues. The data derive from a study of control samples from healthy donors and cancer patients. Generated by immunoSEQ multiplex PCR, the TCRdb table keeps only in-frame clones and is missing some. The sample has some 150,000 clones, approximately 92% seen once; the top ten hold approximately 3%. This chain links TRBV28 with TRBJ2-5; D might be TRBD1 or TRBD2, each matching 7 bases. This TCR derives from a man aged 25-45 years in good health. The sample was blood. The CDR3 DNA is TGTGCCAGCAGATCAGGGGGGGAGGAGACCCAGTACTTC. Encoded protein: CASRSGGEETQYF.